These T cell receptor beta chains were read from a single sample in a study of beta chain features in type 1 diabetes. The table came from immunoSEQ multiplex PCR; TCRdb's copy has only in-frame clones and leaves some out. The sample includes more than 95,000 clones, 25% to 35% of them seen just once. Sequenced sample: central memory CD4+ T cells from blood. These receptors came from a woman in her late teens or twenties with type 1 diabetes. The CDR3 runs from the conserved cysteine through the conserved F or W. Each record gives: D gene, clone size, J gene, V gene, CDR3 DNA, CDR3 protein. A D gene is named only where the DNA matches it firmly. Clone sizes are given selectively: once, few, many, or a class where the clone is expanded.

-,few,TRBJ2-7,TRBV19,TGTGCCAGTAGCCAGCAGAGGGAGAGCTCCTACGAGCAGTACTTC,CASSQQRESSYEQYF
TRBD2,-,TRBJ2-5,TRBV18,TGTGCCAGCTCACCACCGACTAGCGGGGGATCGTGGACCCAGTACTTC,CASSPPTSGGSWTQYF
-,-,TRBJ2-1,TRBV7-3,TGTGCCAGCAGTCGAAGGGGGGGCTCCATCGATGAGCAGTTCTTC,CASSRRGGSIDEQFF
-,-,TRBJ1-1,TRBV18,TGTGCCAGCTCACGCGGGACGGTGAACACTGAAGCTTTCTTT,CASSRGTVNTEAFF
-,-,TRBJ1-1,TRBV28,TGTGCCAGCGCTAGTCCGTACTACACTGAAGCTTTCTTT,CASASPYYTEAFF
-,-,TRBJ2-1,TRBV7-3,TGTGCCAGCAGCCTCGACTCACACAATGAGCAGTTCTTC,CASSLDSHNEQFF
-,-,TRBJ2-1,TRBV15,TGTGCCACCAGCAGAGTTAAGAGGGCGGATGGATACAATGAGCAGTTCTTC,CATSRVKRADGYNEQFF
TRBD1,few,TRBJ1-2,TRBV5-6,TGTGCCAGCAGCGACCTGACAGGGAACTATGGCTACACCTTC,CASSDLTGNYGYTF
-,-,TRBJ2-3,TRBV7-3,TGTGCCAGCAGCCTCACGGCGGATCCTTCCACAGATACGCAGTATTTT,CASSLTADPSTDTQYF
-,-,TRBJ2-6,TRBV5-4,TGTGCCAGCAGCTTGAAAGGGGCTGGGGCCAACGTCCTGACTTTC,CASSLKGAGANVLTF
TRBD1,-,TRBJ2-1,TRBV7-8,TGTGCCAGCAGCTTCCGACAGGGGACAAATGAGCAGTTCTTC,CASSFRQGTNEQFF
TRBD2,-,TRBJ2-7,TRBV19,TGTGCCAGTAGTACGTCACCGGGACTAGCGGGAACCGAGCAGTACTTC,CASSTSPGLAGTEQYF
TRBD1,few,TRBJ2-5,TRBV18,TGTGCCAGCTCACCACAGGGACAGGGGGCGCGAGAGACCCAGTACTTC,CASSPQGQGARETQYF
TRBD2,few,TRBJ2-5,TRBV9,TGTGCCAGCAGCGTAGCGGCTAGCGGACTACAAGAGACCCAGTACTTC,CASSVAASGLQETQYF
TRBD2,once,TRBJ2-1,TRBV7-2,TGTGCCAGCAGCCCATACGGGGGACTAGCGGGAGATGAGCAGTTCTTC,CASSPYGGLAGDEQFF
TRBD2,-,TRBJ2-1,TRBV6-1,TGTGCCAGCAGTGAAAGGACCGGGAGGGATAGGGGTGAGCAGTTCTTC,CASSERTGRDRGEQFF
TRBD1,few,TRBJ1-1,TRBV4-1,TGCGCCAGCAGCCAAGGGCGACAGGGCGCATTTAGCACTGAAGCTTTCTTT,CASSQGRQGAFSTEAFF
TRBD1,few,TRBJ1-1,TRBV5-1,TGCGCCAGCAGCTTGGAAGGGGGCAACACTGAAGCTTTCTTT,CASSLEGGNTEAFF
-,-,TRBJ1-1,TRBV5-1,TGCGCCAGCAGCCCCTGGGAGGGAGTGAACACTGAAGCTTTCTTT,CASSPWEGVNTEAFF
-,-,TRBJ1-5,TRBV18,TGTGCCAGCTCCCCCCAGCAAGGCGGGAGCAATCAGCCCCAGCATTTT,CASSPQQGGSNQPQHF
TRBD2,few,TRBJ2-1,TRBV11-2,TGTGCCAGCAGCTTAGTGAGTTTAGCGGGAGGGTACAATGAGCAGTTCTTC,CASSLVSLAGGYNEQFF
-,few,TRBJ2-1,TRBV6-1,TGTGCCAGCAGCCCGGGGAATCTCGGTGAGCAGTTCTTC,CASSPGNLGEQFF
-,-,TRBJ1-1,TRBV28,TGTGCCAGCAGTTTTCAGGGGAGTGAAGCTTTCTTT,CASSFQGSEAFF
-,-,TRBJ1-1,TRBV10-2,TGCGCCAGCCGTGGACAGTCGAACACTGAAGCTTTCTTT,CASRGQSNTEAFF
-,many,TRBJ1-5,TRBV28,TGTGCCAGCAGTTTTTGGGCCCAGCCCCAGCATTTT,CASSFWAQPQHF
-,once,TRBJ2-1,TRBV7-9,TGTGCCAGCAGCCCCCGAGGGGGGGAGGACAATGAGCAGTTCTTC,CASSPRGGEDNEQFF
-,few,TRBJ2-1,TRBV14,TGTGCCAGCAGCCAAGGCAGGGGGGAGGAGCAGTTCTTC,CASSQGRGEEQFF
TRBD2,-,TRBJ2-3,TRBV4-1,TGCGCCAGCAGCCAAGGGCGAAGCGGGAGGAGGCAAGATACGCAGTATTTT,CASSQGRSGRRQDTQYF
-,-,TRBJ1-1,TRBV18,TGTGCCAGCTCACCTGAACAGAACACTGAAGCTTTCTTT,CASSPEQNTEAFF
-,-,TRBJ1-1,TRBV4-2,TGTGCCAGCAGCCCCCAAGCCATGAACACTGAAGCTTTCTTT,CASSPQAMNTEAFF
TRBD1,-,TRBJ1-2,TRBV7-9,TGTGCCAGCAGCTTGGAGGACAGGGGCTACACCTTC,CASSLEDRGYTF
TRBD1,-,TRBJ2-6,TRBV5-1,TGCGCCAGCAGCTCTGGCTTTCGGGACAGGATAAACTCTGGGGCCAACGTCCTGACTTTC,CASSSGFRDRINSGANVLTF
TRBD1,-,TRBJ1-3,TRBV7-2,TGTGCCAGCAGCTTTCTCGGACAGGGGTTAGGGGGAAACACCATATATTTT,CASSFLGQGLGGNTIYF
TRBD2,-,TRBJ2-3,TRBV11-3,TGTGCCAGCAGCCCCCGGACTAGCGGGGCTAGCACAGATACGCAGTATTTT,CASSPRTSGASTDTQYF
-,few,TRBJ1-4,TRBV5-1,TGCGCCAGCAGCTTGAATTTTGGGAATTCGGACGGGGAACATGAAAAACTGTTTTTT,CASSLNFGNSDGEHEKLFF
TRBD2,few,TRBJ2-7,TRBV5-1,TGCGCCAGCAGTCGCGGATCTACAGGACCTAGCGGGAGCTACGAGCAGTACTTC,CASSRGSTGPSGSYEQYF
-,-,TRBJ1-1,TRBV7-2,TGTGCCAGCAGCTTAGCGACTCCGGCTCTAGAAGCTTTCTTT,CASSLATPALEAFF
-,-,TRBJ1-3,TRBV5-1,TGCGCCAGCAGCTTGGGGACAGTCTCTGGAAACACCATATATTTT,CASSLGTVSGNTIYF
-,few,TRBJ2-5,TRBV28,TGTGCCAGCGCCTGGGGGCAGGAGACCCAGTACTTC,CASAWGQETQYF
-,-,TRBJ1-1,TRBV2,TGTGCCAGACAGAGTAGAACGAACACTGAAGCTTTCTTT,CARQSRTNTEAFF
-,few,TRBJ1-4,TRBV6-1,TGTGCCAGCCTGGGCCAAAATGAAAAACTGTTTTTT,CASLGQNEKLFF
-,-,TRBJ1-2,TRBV6-5,TGTGCCAGCAGAAAAGGAACAGAAGGCTACACCTTC,CASRKGTEGYTF
-,-,TRBJ1-3,TRBV7-8,TGTGCCAGCAGCTTAGCGAGGGTTCCCTCTGGAAACACCATATATTTT,CASSLARVPSGNTIYF
TRBD2,-,TRBJ2-3,TRBV10-1,TGCGCCAGCAGCCTGAGAGCGGGAGTAGATACGCAGTATTTT,CASSLRAGVDTQYF
-,few,TRBJ2-3,TRBV20-1,TGCAGTGCTTACAGGGCAGATACGCAGTATTTT,CSAYRADTQYF
-,-,TRBJ2-1,TRBV7-2,TGTGCCAGCAGCTTATGGACAGATCTCTACAATGAGCAGTTCTTC,CASSLWTDLYNEQFF
TRBD2,-,TRBJ2-1,TRBV6-1,TGTGCCAGCAGTGTTACACGCGGGAGGGCCCACAATGAGCAGTTCTTC,CASSVTRGRAHNEQFF
TRBD1,-,TRBJ2-1,TRBV6-5,TGTGCCAGCACCCGGACAGGGATGAATGAGCAGTTCTTC,CASTRTGMNEQFF
-,-,TRBJ2-2,TRBV10-3,TGTGCCACCGCACAGCAGAACACCGGGGAGCTGTTTTTT,CATAQQNTGELFF
-,-,TRBJ1-1,TRBV6-1,TGTGCCAGCAGTGAGAGGGGGGGCCCCTCGAGTGAAGCTTTCTTT,CASSERGGPSSEAFF
-,few,TRBJ1-3,TRBV6-6,TGTGCCAGCGCCGGACGGGAGTCTGGAAACACCATATATTTT,CASAGRESGNTIYF